These 12 T cell receptor beta chains share one sample of origin, sequenced in a study of monozygotic twins with inflammatory bowel disease. TCRdb re-called the 5' RACE reads; every CDR3 protein appears as one record, without DNA. This table lists 400,000 to 500,000 distinct CDR3 sequences. The material sequenced was blood. These TCRs come from a human donor with ulcerative colitis or Crohn's disease, or a healthy co-twin of an affected twin (not recorded which).

The chain combines TRBV5-1 with TRBJ2-2; the TCRdb call, TRBD1, lacks DNA for checking. Germline V gene data show CDR1 as SGHRS and CDR2 as YFSETQ. This CDR3 comprises 15 residues. The CDR3 spells CASSLTAGGGGELFF.

The chain uses TRBV18 and TRBJ2-3; TCRdb calls TRBD2, which cannot be checked without DNA. The germline V gene has CDR1 KGHSH and CDR2 LQKENI. The CDR3 runs to 13 residues. CDR3 amino acids: CASSTRDTDTQYF.

The chain employs TRBV24-1 and TRBJ2-7. In germline, CDR1 is KGHDR, CDR2 SFDVKD. The CDR3 runs 12 residues. The CDR3 sequence is CATSDPQGEQYF.

The V and J genes are TRBV15 and TRBJ2-5. The germline gives CDR1 LNHNV, CDR2 YYDKDF (reference sequence). The CDR3 extends over 15 amino acids. CDR3 residues: CATSRDFGSQETQYF.

The rearrangement joins TRBV27 to TRBJ2-6; absent DNA, TCRdb's TRBD1 call cannot be checked. Germline loops: CDR1 MNHEY, CDR2 SMNVEV (reference sequence). The CDR3 covers 16 residues. CDR3 residues: CASSGAGARGANVLTF.

The chain combines TRBV15 with TRBJ2-1. The CDR3 covers 16 residues. Germline CDR1 and CDR2: LNHNV and YYDKDF (reference sequence). The CDR3 here is CATSKFTDSSYNEQFF.

The chain has TRBV5-5 and TRBJ2-7; the D call from TCRdb, TRBD1, cannot be confirmed without DNA. CDR1 SGHKS and CDR2 YYEKEE come from the germline V gene (reference sequence). This CDR3 region has 14 residues. CDR3 amino acids: CASSFGVGGYEQYF.

The rearrangement uses TRBV20-1 and TRBJ1-5; as DNA is missing, the TRBD1 call by TCRdb cannot be tested. The CDR3 loop spans 15 amino acids. Germline V CDR1 and CDR2: DFQATT, SNEGSKA (reference sequence). The chain's CDR3 is CSARVTGHSNQPQHF.

The rearrangement joins TRBV27 to TRBJ2-3; the TRBD2 assignment by TCRdb is unverifiable without DNA. The CDR3 length is 16 residues. Germline values: CDR1 MNHEY, CDR2 SMNVEV (reference sequence). The CDR3 reads CASSFLAGGGADTQYF.

The chain joins TRBV3-1 to TRBJ1-1. The CDR3 contains 14 residues. Germline loops: CDR1 LGHDT, CDR2 YNNKEL (reference sequence). The chain's CDR3 is CASTKPGGGTEAFF.

J is TRBJ1-4 and V is TRBV11-3. This CDR3 comprises 12 residues. Germline CDR1 and CDR2: SGHNT and YENEEA. The CDR3 protein is CASRYQDEKLFF. The full variable domain, its missing parts supplied by reference TRBV11-3 and TRBJ1-4, is EAGVVQSPRYKIIEKKQPVAFWCNPISGHNTLYWYLQNLGQGPELLIRYENEEAVDDSQLPKDRFSAERLKGVDSTLKIQPAELGDSAVYLCASRYQDEKLFFGSGTQLSVL.

This sequence joins TRBV12-3 or TRBV12-4 and TRBJ2-2; TCRdb proposes TRBD1, but this gene call is untestable without DNA. The CDR3 extends over 15 amino acids. The CDR3 spells CASSLDGTGAGELFF.